Below are 5 T cell receptor beta chains sequenced from a single sample in a study of cytomegalovirus exposure and HLA in healthy donors. In the PCR, 60 Vbeta and 13 Jbeta primers were used. Measured with immunoSEQ multiplex PCR; TCRdb has only the in-frame clones, and not every one. The sample lists approximately 190,000 clones, more than 75% occurring once. Source material: PBMCs. Receptors were obtained from a woman aged 25-40 years in good health and CMV-seropositive.

Remarks on this clone: The same CDR3 arises from other DNA sequences in this sample as well. The gene calls are TRBV7-3 and TRBJ1-1; 8 bases match TRBD1. Germline V gene lookup returns CDR1 SGHTA and CDR2 FQGTGA. After removal of 6 bases from V and 4 bases from J, the junction contained 4 bases not matched to a gene. The CDR3 loop spans 13 amino acids. The CDR3 protein is CASSLTGGTEAFF. CDR3 nucleotides: TGTGCCAGCAGTCTTACAGGGGGCACTGAAGCTTTCTTT.

The rearrangement joins TRBV29-1 to TRBJ1-2, with a possible D match to TRBD1 (6 bases). Trimming took 1 base from V and 1 from J, leaving 10 bases between them. Germline V gives CDR1 SQVTM, CDR2 ANQGSEA. This CDR3 is built from 14 residues. The DNA of the CDR3 is TGCAGCGTTGAAGCCCAGGGGTTTAACTATGGCTACACCTTC. It encodes CSVEAQGFNYGYTF. Combining the CDR3 with reference TRBV29-1 and TRBJ1-2 gives the whole variable domain SAVISQKPSRDICQRGTSLTIQCQVDSQVTMMFWYRQQPGQSLTLIATANQGSEATYESGFVIDKFPISRPNLTFSTLTVSNMSPEDSSIYLCSVEAQGFNYGYTFGSGTRLTVV.

The chain links TRBV29-1 to TRBJ1-1, with 9 bases that match TRBD1. Trimming cost V 5 bases and J 2 bases; bases outside gene matches: 6. Germline V lookup: CDR1 SQVTM, CDR2 ANQGSEA. The CDR3 has 14 amino acids. CDR3 in DNA: TGCAGCGTTCGGACAGGGGAGCGTAACACTGAAGCTTTCTTT. It is translated as CSVRTGERNTEAFF.

The chain employs TRBV7-2 and TRBJ2-3; D may be TRBD2 (6 bases). The CDR3 covers 13 residues. The V gene's germline CDR1 is SGHTA and CDR2 FQGNSA. The ends were cut back, 1 base at V and 6 bases at J, with 8 bases in the middle. CDR3 sequence: CASSLVLADTQYF. CDR3 bases: TGTGCCAGCAGCTTAGTGCTAGCGGATACGCAGTATTTT.

The genes are TRBV4-1 and TRBJ2-1; 9 nucleotides agree with TRBD1. This CDR3 is 15 amino acids long. V shed 0 bases and J 8 bases; nucleotides not matched to a gene: 5. The germline gives CDR1 MGHRA, CDR2 YSYEKL. Here the CDR3 DNA reads TGCGCCAGCAGCCAAGACTGGGGACAGGGAGATGAGCAGTTCTTC. Its protein is CASSQDWGQGDEQFF.